The rows below give T cell receptor beta chains drawn from one sample of a study of graft-versus-host responses after intestinal transplantation. Measured with immunoSEQ multiplex PCR; TCRdb has only the in-frame clones, and not every one. This sample has about 20,000 clones, with 38% found just once. The material was alloreactive CD4+ T cells from a mixed lymphocyte reaction culture, obtained before intestinal transplant. The receptors were sampled from a human patient who received an intestinal transplant. CDR3s include the opening cysteine and the closing phenylalanine or tryptophan. A D gene is named only where the DNA matches it firmly. Rows give clone size only sometimes, using once, few, many, or a class for an expanded clone.

d_gene: TRBD2; j_gene: TRBJ2-3; abundance: .; v_gene: TRBV5-1; CDR3aa: CASSVGLAGGLGLDTQYF; CDR3nt: TGCGCCAGCTCCGTCGGACTAGCGGGGGGGCTGGGCTTAGATACGCAGTATTTT
d_gene: .; j_gene: TRBJ1-1; abundance: few; v_gene: TRBV29-1; CDR3aa: CSAQGGAEAFF; CDR3nt: TGCAGCGCACAGGGAGGGGCTGAAGCTTTCTTT
d_gene: .; j_gene: TRBJ1-5; abundance: .; v_gene: TRBV7-2; CDR3aa: CASSPRSYSNQPQHF; CDR3nt: TGTGCCAGCAGCCCCAGATCTTATAGCAATCAGCCCCAGCATTTT
d_gene: .; j_gene: TRBJ1-2; abundance: .; v_gene: TRBV7-6; CDR3aa: CASSRDREFYGYTF; CDR3nt: TGTGCCAGCAGCCGGGACCGAGAATTCTATGGCTACACCTTC
d_gene: TRBD1; j_gene: TRBJ1-2; abundance: .; v_gene: TRBV6-1; CDR3aa: CASRGTGNYGYTF; CDR3nt: TGTGCCAGCAGAGGGACAGGGAACTATGGCTACACCTTC
d_gene: TRBD2; j_gene: TRBJ2-1; abundance: few; v_gene: TRBV5-1; CDR3aa: CASFLSGGNYNEQFF; CDR3nt: TGCGCCAGCTTCCTCAGCGGGGGCAATTACAATGAGCAGTTCTTC
d_gene: .; j_gene: TRBJ1-2; abundance: few; v_gene: TRBV6-1; CDR3aa: CASSEGPLVGGYTF; CDR3nt: TGTGCCAGCAGTGAAGGACCGCTAGTAGGTGGCTACACCTTC
d_gene: TRBD2; j_gene: TRBJ2-3; abundance: .; v_gene: TRBV29-1; CDR3aa: CSVKRTGTSAGTDTQYF; CDR3nt: TGCAGCGTGAAGCGGACCGGGACTAGTGCCGGTACAGATACGCAGTATTTT
d_gene: .; j_gene: TRBJ1-3; abundance: .; v_gene: TRBV10-3; CDR3aa: CAISEYREAGNTIYF; CDR3nt: TGTGCCATCAGTGAGTACAGGGAAGCTGGAAACACCATATATTTT
d_gene: TRBD1; j_gene: TRBJ1-6; abundance: .; v_gene: TRBV11-2; CDR3aa: CASSQQGTSNSPLHF; CDR3nt: TGTGCCAGCAGCCAACAGGGGACCTCTAATTCACCCCTCCACTTT
d_gene: .; j_gene: TRBJ2-7; abundance: .; v_gene: TRBV10-3; CDR3aa: CAISESGRLSSYEQYF; CDR3nt: TGTGCCATCAGTGAGTCGGGGCGGCTGAGCTCCTACGAGCAGTACTTC
d_gene: .; j_gene: TRBJ1-2; abundance: once; v_gene: TRBV4-1; CDR3aa: CASSQEGQVYGYTF; CDR3nt: TGCGCCAGCAGCCAAGAGGGGCAGGTCTATGGCTACACCTTC
d_gene: TRBD1; j_gene: TRBJ1-1; abundance: few; v_gene: TRBV25-1; CDR3aa: CASSAPGQGRAAFF; CDR3nt: TGTGCCAGCAGTGCGCCGGGACAGGGGAGGGCCGCTTTCTTT
d_gene: TRBD2; j_gene: TRBJ2-1; abundance: .; v_gene: TRBV7-9; CDR3aa: CASSSLRGGSYNEQFF; CDR3nt: TGTGCCAGCAGCTCGCTACGGGGGGGCTCCTACAATGAGCAGTTCTTC
d_gene: .; j_gene: TRBJ1-3; abundance: few; v_gene: TRBV6-1; CDR3aa: CASSPYGNSGNTIYF; CDR3nt: TGTGCCAGCAGTCCGTACGGGAACTCTGGAAACACCATATATTTT
d_gene: TRBD1; j_gene: TRBJ1-6; abundance: few; v_gene: TRBV19; CDR3aa: CASSTLGQGANSPLHF; CDR3nt: TGTGCCAGTAGTACCCTCGGACAGGGGGCGAATTCACCCCTCCACTTT
d_gene: .; j_gene: TRBJ1-5; abundance: .; v_gene: TRBV6-6; CDR3aa: CASQVYNQPQHF; CDR3nt: TGTGCCAGCCAAGTGTACAATCAGCCCCAGCATTTT
d_gene: TRBD2; j_gene: TRBJ2-1; abundance: .; v_gene: TRBV11-1; CDR3aa: CASTPRGLAGDEQFF; CDR3nt: TGTGCCAGCACCCCACGGGGACTAGCGGGAGATGAGCAGTTCTTC
d_gene: .; j_gene: TRBJ1-2; abundance: medium-sized; v_gene: TRBV19; CDR3aa: CASSWGDRFYGYTF; CDR3nt: TGTGCCAGTAGTTGGGGGGACCGATTCTATGGCTACACCTTC
d_gene: TRBD2; j_gene: TRBJ2-3; abundance: .; v_gene: TRBV18; CDR3aa: CASSPLALAGGFTDTQYF; CDR3nt: TGTGCCAGCTCACCCCTTGCGCTAGCGGGGGGGTTCACAGATACGCAGTATTTT
d_gene: .; j_gene: TRBJ2-3; abundance: few; v_gene: TRBV19; CDR3aa: CASSISLGRQYF; CDR3nt: TGTGCCAGTAGTATATCGTTGGGGAGGCAGTATTTT
d_gene: .; j_gene: TRBJ2-3; abundance: .; v_gene: TRBV23-1; CDR3aa: CASSPGTPKSTDTQYF; CDR3nt: TGCGCCAGCAGTCCCGGGACACCGAAATCCACAGATACGCAGTATTTT
d_gene: .; j_gene: TRBJ1-1; abundance: .; v_gene: TRBV11-2; CDR3aa: CASSPMTGMNTEAFF; CDR3nt: TGTGCCAGCAGCCCAATGACAGGAATGAACACTGAAGCTTTCTTT
d_gene: TRBD1; j_gene: TRBJ1-1; abundance: .; v_gene: TRBV7-9; CDR3aa: CASSLGGGTGWPEAFF; CDR3nt: TGTGCCAGCAGCTTAGGGGGCGGGACAGGGTGGCCTGAAGCTTTCTTT
d_gene: .; j_gene: TRBJ2-1; abundance: few; v_gene: TRBV10-3; CDR3aa: CAISVRQSSYNEQFF; CDR3nt: TGTGCCATCAGCGTCAGACAGAGCTCCTACAATGAGCAGTTCTTC
d_gene: TRBD1; j_gene: TRBJ1-6; abundance: .; v_gene: TRBV5-1; CDR3aa: CASSFFGMTGMGGWAPLHF; CDR3nt: TGCGCCAGCAGCTTTTTCGGGATGACAGGGATGGGCGGCTGGGCGCCCCTCCACTTT
d_gene: TRBD1; j_gene: TRBJ1-4; abundance: .; v_gene: TRBV4-1; CDR3aa: CASSRTTGVTNEKLFF; CDR3nt: TGCGCCAGCAGCCGAACGACAGGGGTGACTAATGAAAAACTGTTTTTT
d_gene: .; j_gene: TRBJ1-6; abundance: .; v_gene: TRBV6-5; CDR3aa: CASSYSNNSPLHF; CDR3nt: TGTGCCAGCAGTTACAGTAATAATTCACCCCTCCACTTT
d_gene: .; j_gene: TRBJ2-3; abundance: few; v_gene: TRBV19; CDR3aa: CASSITGRTDTQYF; CDR3nt: TGTGCCAGTAGTATAACAGGACGCACAGATACGCAGTATTTT
d_gene: TRBD1; j_gene: TRBJ1-2; abundance: once; v_gene: TRBV6-6; CDR3aa: CASSGDRGRGNGYTF; CDR3nt: TGTGCCAGCAGCGGGGACAGGGGGCGCGGGAATGGCTACACCTTC
d_gene: TRBD1; j_gene: TRBJ1-2; abundance: .; v_gene: TRBV4-2; CDR3aa: CASSRALPGQLWQADYGYTF; CDR3nt: TGTGCCAGCAGCCGGGCGTTACCGGGACAGCTTTGGCAAGCCGACTATGGCTACACCTTC
d_gene: .; j_gene: TRBJ1-2; abundance: few; v_gene: TRBV21-1; CDR3aa: CASSKKGRGKDRVSPWDGYTF; CDR3nt: TGTGCCAGCAGCAAAAAGGGCAGGGGCAAGGACAGGGTTTCCCCCTGGGATGGCTACACCTTC
d_gene: .; j_gene: TRBJ2-5; abundance: .; v_gene: TRBV5-1; CDR3aa: CASSSRGGTQYF; CDR3nt: TGCGCCAGCAGCTCGCGGGGAGGGACCCAGTACTTC